Listed below are T cell receptor beta chains from one sample, sequenced in a study of T cells in Graves' hyperthyroidism and ophthalmopathy. Using its own MiXCR run on the multiplex PCR reads, TCRdb lists one record per CDR3 protein. The sample contains hundreds of thousands of distinct CDR3 sequences, over 35% of which appear only once. The specimen sequenced was blood. The receptor source for this set is a woman in her 40s with Graves' hyperthyroidism. The CDR3 runs from the conserved cysteine through the conserved F or W. Each record gives: clone size, J gene, V gene, D gene, CDR3 protein, CDR3 DNA. D genes are given only for firm matches. Expanded clones are given a class, and other clones once, few, many or no size at all.

size: many
J: TRBJ2-5
V: TRBV29-1
D: NA
CDR3: CSVAAVGGETQYF
DNA: TGCAGCGTTGCAGCGGTCGGCGGGGAGACCCAGTACTTC

size: NA
J: TRBJ1-1
V: TRBV7-2
D: TRBD1
CDR3: CASSQDRGLPPNTEAFF
DNA: TGTGCCAGCAGCCAAGACAGGGGGCTACCCCCGAACACTGAAGCTTTCTTT

size: many
J: TRBJ1-3
V: TRBV9
D: NA
CDR3: CASSGGSSGNTIYF
DNA: TGTGCCAGCAGCGGGGGGAGCTCTGGAAACACCATATATTTT

size: many
J: TRBJ1-2
V: TRBV19
D: NA
CDR3: CASQSGVNGYTF
DNA: TGTGCCAGCCAGTCGGGAGTGAATGGCTACACCTTC

size: NA
J: TRBJ2-2
V: TRBV6-5
D: NA
CDR3: CASSFLNPTRSGELFF
DNA: TGTGCCAGCAGTTTCTTGAACCCGACTAGGTCCGGGGAGCTGTTTTTT

size: many
J: TRBJ1-3
V: TRBV2
D: NA
CDR3: CASRASDPGNTIYF
DNA: TGTGCCAGCAGGGCGTCTGATCCTGGAAACACCATATATTTT

size: few
J: TRBJ2-7
V: TRBV7-2
D: TRBD2
CDR3: CASSLSGGGLWYEQYF
DNA: TGCGCCAGCAGCCTATCAGGCGGGGGGCTTTGGTACGAGCAGTACTTC

size: NA
J: TRBJ2-2
V: TRBV2
D: NA
CDR3: CASSQADTGELFF
DNA: TGTGCCAGCAGTCAGGCCGACACCGGGGAGCTGTTTTTT

size: many
J: TRBJ2-6
V: TRBV4-1
D: NA
CDR3: CASSPAYSGANVLTF
DNA: TGCGCCAGCAGCCCAGCTTACTCTGGGGCCAACGTCCTGACTTTC

size: NA
J: TRBJ2-7
V: TRBV4-1
D: NA
CDR3: CASSQQGGFSEQYF
DNA: TGCGCCAGCAGCCAACAGGGGGGTTTCAGCGAGCAGTACTTC

size: NA
J: TRBJ2-5
V: TRBV20-1
D: NA
CDR3: CSARGVLQETQYF
DNA: TGCAGTGCCAGGGGGGTGCTACAAGAGACCCAGTACTTC

size: NA
J: TRBJ2-5
V: TRBV6-5
D: NA
CDR3: CASSYMGRGAETQYF
DNA: TGTGCCAGCAGTTACATGGGACGGGGAGCCGAGACCCAGTACTTC

size: once
J: TRBJ2-2
V: TRBV14
D: NA
CDR3: CASSQRYAGTGELFF
DNA: TGTGCCAGCAGCCAAAGATACGCGGGGACCGGGGAGCTGTTTTTC

size: few
J: TRBJ1-5
V: TRBV24-1
D: TRBD1
CDR3: CATSETGVQHF
DNA: TGTGCCACCAGTGAGACAGGGGTTCAGCATTTT

size: few
J: TRBJ2-6
V: TRBV20-1
D: TRBD1
CDR3: CSAGDRGSGANVLTF
DNA: TGCAGTGCTGGGGACAGGGGGTCTGGGGCCAACGTCCTGACTTTC

size: many
J: TRBJ1-1
V: TRBV15
D: NA
CDR3: CATSRVGAFF
DNA: TGTGCCACCAGCAGAGTCGGGGCTTTCTTT

size: NA
J: TRBJ1-3
V: TRBV7-6
D: NA
CDR3: CASSYGRGPLRDGNTIYF
DNA: TGTGCCAGCAGTTATGGCAGGGGCCCCCTAAGGGACGGAAACACCATATATTTT

size: few
J: TRBJ2-5
V: TRBV6-5
D: NA
CDR3: CASYGSGALLRTKYF
DNA: TGTGCCAGCTACGGTAGCGGAGCCCTACTAAGGACCAAGTACTTC

size: many
J: TRBJ1-6
V: TRBV20-1
D: NA
CDR3: CSASDRGQGERSPLHF
DNA: TGCAGTGCTAGCGATCGTGGACAAGGGGAAAGATCACCCCTCCACTTT

size: NA
J: TRBJ1-2
V: TRBV25-1
D: NA
CDR3: CASSISSLASGPNYGYTF
DNA: TGTGCCAGCAGTATCAGCAGCTTGGCCTCGGGGCCGAACTATGGCTACACCTTC

size: many
J: TRBJ1-6
V: TRBV7-6
D: TRBD1
CDR3: CASTGQGNSPLHF
DNA: TGTGCCAGCACGGGACAGGGTAATTCACCCCTCCACTTT

size: NA
J: TRBJ1-5
V: TRBV6-2/TRBV6-3
D: NA
CDR3: CASSDSFGSNQPQHF
DNA: TGTGCCAGCAGTGACTCGTTCGGTAGCAATCAGCCCCAGCATTTT

size: many
J: TRBJ1-2
V: TRBV20-1
D: NA
CDR3: CSAPRGDYGYTF
DNA: TGCAGTGCGCCGAGGGGGGACTATGGCTACACCTTC

size: few
J: TRBJ1-6
V: TRBV5-1
D: NA
CDR3: CASSLDPGLSVQSPLHF
DNA: TGCGCCAGCAGCTTGGATCCGGGGTTGTCAGTCCAATCACCCCTCCACTTT

size: NA
J: TRBJ1-5
V: TRBV15
D: NA
CDR3: CASRQQVYSNQPQHF
DNA: TGTGCCAGCAGGCAACAGGTCTATAGCAATCAGCCCCAGCATTTT

size: NA
J: TRBJ1-1
V: TRBV6-6
D: NA
CDR3: CASGGVMGNTEAFF
DNA: TGTGCCAGCGGGGGGGTTATGGGCAACACTGAAGCTTTCTTT